These T cell receptor beta chains were read from a single sample in a study of blood T cell repertoires in COVID-19. Sequencing was performed with immunoSEQ multiplex PCR; in TCRdb, only in-frame clones are kept and a portion is missing. The sample shows about 250,000 clones, around 86% of them seen only once. Sample: PBMCs or T cells enriched from blood (not recorded which). The receptors originated from a man aged 40-50 years who had recovered from COVID-19. CDR3s include the opening cysteine and the closing phenylalanine or tryptophan. The D gene is left open where the match is weak. Clone size is stated in some rows and not others, as once, few, many or a class when expanded.

TRBD2	NA	TRBV10-3	TRBJ2-1	TGTGCCATCCGTCGGACTAGTGGCTCGGTTTCCTACAATGAGCAGTTCTTC	CAIRRTSGSVSYNEQFF
NA	NA	TRBV24-1	TRBJ2-1	TGTGCCACCAGTATTCGGGACTCTGAGAGTTTCTTC	CATSIRDSESFF
NA	NA	TRBV11-2	TRBJ2-3	TGTGCCAGCAGCTTAGAATATCCCCTAGATACGCAGTATTTT	CASSLEYPLDTQYF
TRBD2	NA	TRBV3-1/TRBV3-2	TRBJ2-4	TGTGCCAGCAGCTCGACTAGCCCTCGGGACATTCAGTACTTC	CASSSTSPRDIQYF
NA	NA	TRBV12-3/TRBV12-4	TRBJ2-3	TGTGCCAGCAGACCTACTCCGGATACGCAGTATTTT	CASRPTPDTQYF
TRBD2	once	TRBV11-2	TRBJ2-3	TGTGCCAGCAGCACTATAGCGGGACTCGGCACAGATACGCAGTATTTT	CASSTIAGLGTDTQYF
NA	NA	TRBV11-3	TRBJ1-1	TGTGCCAGCAGCTTAGGACAGAGTAACACTGAAGCTTTCTTT	CASSLGQSNTEAFF
NA	NA	TRBV30	TRBJ2-2	TGTGCCTGGAAGGCAGGGGCCACCGGGGAGCTGTTTTTT	CAWKAGATGELFF
NA	NA	TRBV19	TRBJ2-3	TGTGCCAGTAGCGGTTCCACAGATACGCAGTATTTT	CASSGSTDTQYF
TRBD2	NA	TRBV9	TRBJ2-3	TGTGCCAGCAGCGTTAGCGGGGCAGATACGCAGTATTTT	CASSVSGADTQYF
NA	NA	TRBV30	TRBJ2-7	TGTGCCTGGAGTTGGGCTGGCGAGCAGTACTTC	CAWSWAGEQYF
NA	NA	TRBV7-8	TRBJ2-7	TGTGCCAGCAGCCCACGCCGGACAGCCTACGAGCAGTACTTC	CASSPRRTAYEQYF
NA	NA	TRBV29-1	TRBJ1-3	TGCAGCGTTGACCCCCCGGGGGAAACCATATATTTT	CSVDPPGETIYF
TRBD1	few	TRBV27	TRBJ1-5	TGTGCCAGCAGCGGGTCACAGGGGTTCAATCAGCCCCAGCATTTT	CASSGSQGFNQPQHF
TRBD1	NA	TRBV2	TRBJ2-2	TGTGCCAGCAGTGACCGGGACAGGGGGAACACCGGGGAGCTGTTTTTT	CASSDRDRGNTGELFF
TRBD1	NA	TRBV24-1	TRBJ1-4	TGTGCCACCAGTGATTCGCCGGGACAGGGAGCTGAAAAACTGTTTTTT	CATSDSPGQGAEKLFF
TRBD2	few	TRBV10-3	TRBJ2-7	TGTGCCATCAGTGAACTACATAGCGGGGGGGCCTTAGTCGACTACGAGCAGTACTTC	CAISELHSGGALVDYEQYF
NA	NA	TRBV12-3/TRBV12-4	TRBJ2-2	TGTGCCAGCAGCCAGGGCACCGGGGAGCTGTTTTTT	CASSQGTGELFF
TRBD2	NA	TRBV6-5	TRBJ2-5	TGTGCCAGCAGCCTGAGCACTAGCGGAAAAGAGACCCAGTACTTC	CASSLSTSGKETQYF
NA	NA	TRBV3-1/TRBV3-2	TRBJ1-3	TGTGCCAGCAGCCAAGCTGGGGGGGATACTGGAAACACCATATATTTT	CASSQAGGDTGNTIYF
NA	NA	TRBV12-3/TRBV12-4	TRBJ1-1	TGTGCCAGTACGCGGGGAGTTAGCACTGAAGCTTTCTTT	CASTRGVSTEAFF
NA	NA	TRBV12-5	TRBJ2-7	TGTGCTAGTGGTTTGGTCAGGATGCCCCCCTACGAGCAGTACTTC	CASGLVRMPPYEQYF
TRBD1	NA	TRBV30	TRBJ2-7	TGTGCCTGGAGTCGGGACAGGGCTTACGAGCAGTACTTC	CAWSRDRAYEQYF
NA	NA	TRBV27	TRBJ1-1	TGTGCCAGCAGAGAAGGCAGGTCGAACACTGAAGCTTTCTTT	CASREGRSNTEAFF
TRBD2	NA	TRBV11-1	TRBJ2-7	TGTGCCAGCAGCTTTAGCGGGGGCCCATACGAGCAGTACTTC	CASSFSGGPYEQYF
TRBD1	NA	TRBV19	TRBJ2-5	TGTGCCAGTAGTATAGAAGGGGGCCGACCGGGGACCCAGTACTTC	CASSIEGGRPGTQYF
TRBD1	once	TRBV6-2/TRBV6-3	TRBJ2-7	TGTGCCAGCAGTTATTTTCAGGGGGCCGAGCAGTACTTC	CASSYFQGAEQYF
NA	NA	TRBV4-2	TRBJ1-2	TGTGCCAGCAGCCAAGATCGAGGGCGGGGAACTGGCTACACCTTC	CASSQDRGRGTGYTF
NA	NA	TRBV13	TRBJ2-3	TGTGCCAGCAGCCCCGGGACTTACACAGATACGCAGTATTTT	CASSPGTYTDTQYF
NA	NA	TRBV27	TRBJ1-3	TGTGCCAGCAGTTTCTCCGGAGACTCTGGAAACACCATATATTTT	CASSFSGDSGNTIYF
TRBD2	NA	TRBV5-1	TRBJ2-2	TGCGCCAGCAGCGCGAGGACTAGCGGGAGGGTTGTCGGGGAGCTGTTTTTT	CASSARTSGRVVGELFF
NA	once	TRBV9	TRBJ1-6	TGTGCCAGCAGCGCTGGACAGAGCCCGAATTCACCCCTCCACTTT	CASSAGQSPNSPLHF
TRBD1	NA	TRBV6-1	TRBJ1-1	TGTGCCAGCAGTGAACAGGGGGTAGGGACTGAAGCTTTCTTT	CASSEQGVGTEAFF
NA	NA	TRBV15	TRBJ1-5	TGTGCCACCAGCGCAAGCGGGGGAAACTATCAGCCCCAGCATTTT	CATSASGGNYQPQHF
NA	many	TRBV11-3	TRBJ1-6	TGTGCCAGCAGCCCGACAGGCCCAGGAGTCGGATCCTATAATTCACCCCTCCACTTT	CASSPTGPGVGSYNSPLHF
TRBD2	many	TRBV2	TRBJ2-2	TGTGCCAGCAGATATAGCGGGACGAACACCGGGGAGCTGTTTTTT	CASRYSGTNTGELFF
NA	NA	TRBV7-2	TRBJ1-2	TGTGCCAGCAGCTTAGAATTTATCCGGGACACATCTAACTATGGCTACACCTTC	CASSLEFIRDTSNYGYTF
TRBD1	NA	TRBV18	TRBJ1-2	TGTGCCAGCTCACCTTCCTCCCTCGGACAGGGAGACTATGGCTACACCTTC	CASSPSSLGQGDYGYTF
NA	NA	TRBV18	TRBJ1-1	TGTGCCAGCTCACCCCGCGGGGAGGGCACTGAAGCTTTCTTT	CASSPRGEGTEAFF